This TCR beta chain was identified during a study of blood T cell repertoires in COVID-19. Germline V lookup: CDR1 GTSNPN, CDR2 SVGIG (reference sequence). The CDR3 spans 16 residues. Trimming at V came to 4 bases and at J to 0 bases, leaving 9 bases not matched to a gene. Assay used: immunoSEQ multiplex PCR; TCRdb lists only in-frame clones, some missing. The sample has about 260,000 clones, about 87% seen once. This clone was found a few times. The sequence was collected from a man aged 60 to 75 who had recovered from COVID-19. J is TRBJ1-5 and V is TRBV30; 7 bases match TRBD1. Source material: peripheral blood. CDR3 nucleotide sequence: TGTGCCTGGACACCGGGACAGATCTATAGCAATCAGCCCCAGCATTTT. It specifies CAWTPGQIYSNQPQHF.